A selection of T cell receptor beta chains follows, all from one sample in a study of regulatory T cells in long-lasting Graves disease. Via MiXCR, TCRdb re-called the multiplex PCR reads, giving one row per CDR3 protein. The sample has around 250,000 distinct CDR3 sequences, roughly 21% seen once; the top ten hold approximately 15%. Sequences were derived from peripheral blood mononuclear cells (PBMCs), sampled at new diagnosis, from a patient treated with antithyroid drugs. Receptors originate from a female donor with Graves disease. The CDR3 runs from the conserved cysteine through the conserved F or W. The order of the fields is clone size, J gene, V gene, D gene, CDR3 DNA, CDR3 protein. D genes are given only for firm matches. Size is stated for part of the rows, as once, few or many counts, or as a class when the clone is expanded.

size: many; J: TRBJ1-1; V: TRBV4-3; D: .; DNA: TGCGCCAGCAGCCAAGATTACGGCAGAAAAGGGATTGGCGCTGAAGCTTTCTTT; CDR3: CASSQDYGRKGIGAEAFF
size: many; J: TRBJ2-7; V: TRBV10-3; D: TRBD2; DNA: TGTGCCATCAGGGCAGTGGAGCGGGACTACGAGCAGTACTTC; CDR3: CAIRAVERDYEQYF
size: many; J: TRBJ2-1; V: TRBV20-1; D: TRBD1; DNA: TGCAGTGCAACCGTCGGGACAGGGTACGGGTCAAACAATGAGCAGTTCTTC; CDR3: CSATVGTGYGSNNEQFF
size: .; J: TRBJ1-2; V: TRBV12-3/TRBV12-4; D: .; DNA: TGTGCCAGCATTACACAGGGTGAGCGTGGCTACACCTTC; CDR3: CASITQGERGYTF
size: many; J: TRBJ2-7; V: TRBV6-1; D: .; DNA: TGTGCCAGCAGGCGCACAGCGGACCCATACTACGAGCAGTACTTC; CDR3: CASRRTADPYYEQYF
size: many; J: TRBJ2-7; V: TRBV20-1; D: TRBD1; DNA: TGCAGTGCCTTAGACAGGGGCGAGCAGTACTTC; CDR3: CSALDRGEQYF
size: .; J: TRBJ2-7; V: TRBV3-1; D: TRBD1; DNA: TGTGCCAGCAGCCGGGGACAGGACTCCTACGAGCAGTACTTC; CDR3: CASSRGQDSYEQYF
size: .; J: TRBJ2-1; V: TRBV20-1; D: .; DNA: TGCAGTGCTAGGACAGCGGTCAATGAGCAGTTCTTC; CDR3: CSARTAVNEQFF
size: many; J: TRBJ2-1; V: TRBV20-1; D: .; DNA: TGCAGTGCTAGAACGGACGCCCTTGGGGAGCAGTTCTTC; CDR3: CSARTDALGEQFF
size: many; J: TRBJ2-1; V: TRBV3-1; D: TRBD2; DNA: TGTGCCAGCAGCCCCATAGCGGGGTCCTACAATGAGCAGTTCTTC; CDR3: CASSPIAGSYNEQFF
size: many; J: TRBJ2-7; V: TRBV5-1; D: .; DNA: TGCGCCAGCAGCCCCGAGGGGGGGCGCGCCTACGAGCAGTACTTC; CDR3: CASSPEGGRAYEQYF
size: many; J: TRBJ2-3; V: TRBV20-1; D: .; DNA: TGCAGTGCTAGGCCTCTAGTGGTGCTCACAGATACGCAGTATTTT; CDR3: CSARPLVVLTDTQYF
size: .; J: TRBJ2-5; V: TRBV20-1; D: TRBD1; DNA: TGCAGTGCTAGAGATGGGCGAGGACAGGGAGGCACCCAGTACTTC; CDR3: CSARDGRGQGGTQYF
size: many; J: TRBJ1-5; V: TRBV20-1; D: .; DNA: TGCAGTGCTAACCCATATAGCAATCAGCCCCAGCATTTT; CDR3: CSANPYSNQPQHF
size: many; J: TRBJ1-1; V: TRBV6-1; D: .; DNA: TGTGCCAGCAGGGTGAAAGGCACTGAAGCTTTCTTT; CDR3: CASRVKGTEAFF
size: many; J: TRBJ2-1; V: TRBV3-1; D: TRBD2; DNA: TGTGCCAGCAGCCAAGAGGAGGGAATACTAGCGGGAGGGCCCCTGAATGAGCAGTTCTTC; CDR3: CASSQEEGILAGGPLNEQFF
size: .; J: TRBJ2-5; V: TRBV7-9; D: .; DNA: TGTGCCAGCAGCCCGACCCGTCACCAAGAGACCCAGTACTTC; CDR3: CASSPTRHQETQYF
size: many; J: TRBJ1-5; V: TRBV24-1; D: TRBD1; DNA: TGTGCCAGCGGGGGACAGAATAATCAGCCCCAGCATTTT; CDR3: CASGGQNNQPQHF
size: many; J: TRBJ1-2; V: TRBV5-1; D: .; DNA: TGCGCCAGCAGTTCACAGGGCGACTATGGCTACACCTTC; CDR3: CASSSQGDYGYTF
size: many; J: TRBJ2-7; V: TRBV6-1; D: .; DNA: TGTGCCAGCAGCTCGCATACAGGATTCTCCTACGAGCAGTACTTC; CDR3: CASSSHTGFSYEQYF
size: .; J: TRBJ1-1; V: TRBV7-3; D: TRBD1; DNA: TGTGCCAGCAGCCCCGGGACAGCCCTATTGAACACTGAAGCTTTCTTT; CDR3: CASSPGTALLNTEAFF
size: many; J: TRBJ1-5; V: TRBV28; D: .; DNA: TGTGCCAGCAGACTTATGGGAGATATAAATCAGCCCCAGCATTTT; CDR3: CASRLMGDINQPQHF
size: many; J: TRBJ1-6; V: TRBV7-9; D: .; DNA: TGTGCCAGCAGTTACACAGGCCATAATTCACCCCTCCACTTT; CDR3: CASSYTGHNSPLHF